These 25 T cell receptor beta chains came from one sample sequenced in a study of T cell changes during pregnancy in multiple sclerosis. Assay: immunoSEQ multiplex PCR; the TCRdb copy retains only in-frame clones and omits some. The sample consists of roughly 46,000 clones, around 84% of them appearing once. The source material was CD4+ T cells from peripheral blood mononuclear cells, sampled before pregnancy. The receptors were sampled from a female donor with multiple sclerosis, enrolled in a pregnancy study.

The chain carries TRBV2 and TRBJ1-4, with D unresolved. The V gene lost 2 bases and the J gene lost 8 bases, with 3 bases spanning the gap. The CDR3 is 11 amino acids. CDR1 and CDR2 from the germline V gene are SNHLY and FYNNEI. CDR3 sequence reads: CASSEQEKLFF. The CDR3 DNA sequence: TGTGCCAGCAGTGAACAGGAAAAACTGTTTTTT.

This CDR3 is CASSSLSGRVNNEQFF. The CDR3 bases are TGTGCCAGCAGCTCCCTTAGCGGGAGAGTAAACAATGAGCAGTTCTTC. The chain is built from TRBV5-6 and TRBJ2-1; 9 bases are a match to TRBD2. Per the germline V gene, CDR1 is SGHDT and CDR2 is YYEEEE. This CDR3 contains 16 residues. Trimming cost V 3 bases and J 5 bases; bases outside gene matches: 9. The variable domain in full, completed from reference TRBV5-6 and TRBJ2-1, reads DAGVTQSPTHLIKTRGQQVTLRCSPKSGHDTVSWYQQALGQGPQFIFQYYEEEERQRGNFPDRFSGHQFPNYSSELNVNALLLGDSALYLCASSSLSGRVNNEQFFGPGTRLTVL.

In this sample, this clone turned up a few times. V is TRBV5-1 and J is TRBJ1-1; D might be TRBD1 (6 bases). This CDR3 spans 14 amino acids. The V gene's germline CDR1 is SGHRS and CDR2 YFSETQ. V was cut by 0 bases and J by 11 bases, with 17 bases left in between. CDR3 amino acids: CASSLGQEIRGAFF. CDR3 bases: TGCGCCAGCAGCTTGGGACAGGAGATTCGGGGCGCTTTCTTT.

The chain couples TRBV5-5 to TRBJ1-1; 8 nucleotides agree with TRBD1. The CDR3 has 14 amino acids. V was clipped by 4 bases and J by 0 bases; unmatched bases: 2. The germline gives CDR1 SGHKS, CDR2 YYEKEE (reference sequence). DNA of the CDR3: TGTGCCAGCAGCGGACAGGGAATGAACACTGAAGCTTTCTTT. This codes for CASSGQGMNTEAFF.

The chain combines TRBV7-2 with TRBJ1-5; D is unresolved. The germline V gene encodes CDR1 SGHTA and CDR2 FQGNSA. V was cut by 4 bases and J by 9 bases, with 10 bases left in between. The CDR3 consists of 12 residues. Here the CDR3 DNA reads TGTGCCAGCAGCTCGGTCCGGGGGCCCCAGCATTTT. Residues: CASSSVRGPQHF.

This chain connects TRBV6-5 to TRBJ1-1; possibly TRBD1 for D (6 bases). Trimming pared 7 bases from V and 0 bases from J, leaving 12 bases between. The V gene's germline CDR1 is MNHEY and CDR2 SVGAGI. The CDR3 sequence is 14 residues long. This CDR3 is CASTSGHMNTEAFF. The CDR3 coding sequence is TGTGCCAGCACCTCGGGACACATGAACACTGAAGCTTTCTTT.

The chain uses TRBV2 and TRBJ2-2; TRBD1 matches at 10 bases. Germline V gives CDR1 SNHLY, CDR2 FYNNEI. There are 14 residues in the CDR3. The V gene end was trimmed by 11 bases and the J gene end by 6 bases; junction bases not matched to a gene: 9. The CDR3 reads CACQGTGEAGELFF. CDR3 in DNA: TGTGCCTGCCAAGGGACAGGGGAGGCCGGGGAGCTGTTTTTT.

This chain joins TRBV5-1 and TRBJ2-1; no firm D call. Germline CDR1 SGHRS, CDR2 YFSETQ. The CDR3 is 15 amino acids. Between the trimmed V and J ends, which lost 6 bases and 3 bases, there was a span of 16 bases. CDR3: CASTNEAANYNEQFF. The CDR3, as DNA: TGCGCCAGCACCAATGAGGCGGCAAACTACAATGAGCAGTTCTTC.

The chain recombines TRBV4-3 with TRBJ1-2; D may be TRBD1 (6 bases). CDR1 LGHNA and CDR2 YSLEER come from the germline V gene. V was clipped by 0 bases and J by 1 base, with 12 bases between them. CDR3 size: 16 residues. CDR3 region: CASSQDRRRGNYGYTF. In DNA, the CDR3 is TGCGCCAGCAGCCAAGATCGTCGCAGGGGTAACTATGGCTACACCTTC.

The chain uses TRBV5-8 and TRBJ1-4; TRBD1 might be the D (5 bases). V was cut by 3 bases and J by 5 bases, with 11 bases left in between. CDR1 is SGHTS, CDR2 YDEGEE, per germline. This CDR3 is 14 amino acids long. CDR3 in amino acids: CASSSGVWNEKLFF. The CDR3 nucleotides read TGTGCCAGCAGCTCGGGGGTGTGGAATGAAAAACTGTTTTTT.

This clone was seen repeatedly, ten times or more. J is TRBJ1-5 and V is TRBV27; no clear D. The germline CDR1 and CDR2 sequences are MNHEY and SMNVEV (reference sequence). Trimming shortened V by 5 bases and J by 3 bases, and 8 bases separated the two germline ends. The CDR3 length is 13 residues. This chain's CDR3 is CASSHSHNQPQHF. CDR3 coding DNA: TGTGCCAGCAGTCACAGTCACAATCAGCCCCAGCATTTT.

J is TRBJ2-7 and V is TRBV7-2; 12 nucleotides line up with TRBD1. CDR1 SGHTA and CDR2 FQGNSA come from the germline V gene. V lost 6 bases and J lost 9; bases outside the gene matches: 9. The CDR3 runs 14 residues. The CDR3 DNA sequence: TGTGCCAGCAGTGGGGACAGGGGGCAACGATGGCAGTACTTC. Translated, it gives CASSGDRGQRWQYF.

The chain links TRBV19 to TRBJ1-1; D is possibly TRBD1 (5 bases). Germline CDR1 is LNHDA and CDR2 is SQIVND (reference sequence). This CDR3 is built from 13 residues. V lost 3 bases, J lost 4 bases, and 9 bases lay in between. This chain's CDR3 is CASSIRRGTEAFF. For the CDR3, the DNA is TGTGCCAGTAGTATCCGAAGGGGCACTGAAGCTTTCTTT.

V is TRBV30 and J is TRBJ1-5; the match to TRBD1 covers 9 bases. Germline V gene sequence: CDR1 GTSNPN, CDR2 SVGIG (reference sequence). The CDR3 consists of 14 residues. Germline trimming cut 3 bases from V and 6 bases from J; bases unmatched to any gene: 6. The CDR3 bases are TGTGCCTGGAGCCATACAGGGGGCGGTCAGCCCCAGCATTTT. Amino acids: CAWSHTGGGQPQHF.

The sample holds one count of this clone. The V gene is TRBV5-5, the J gene TRBJ1-1; 7 nucleotides align to TRBD1. This CDR3 comprises 17 residues. Unmatched junction bases numbered 13, after V lost 4 bases and J lost 1 base. Germline CDR1 and CDR2: SGHKS and YYEKEE (reference sequence). CDR3 DNA sequence: TGTGCCAGCAGCCTTTCCCACCAACAGGGGACGAACACTGAAGCTTTCTTT. This gives the protein CASSLSHQQGTNTEAFF.

Only one count was recorded for this clone. The chain uses TRBV5-6 and TRBJ1-2, with D maybe TRBD1 (5 bases). The CDR3 covers 12 residues. The V gene's germline CDR1 is SGHDT and CDR2 YYEEEE. V shed 0 bases and J shed 8 bases, with 8 bases lying between them. CDR3 sequence reads: CASSLAGRGYTF. CDR3 in DNA: TGTGCCAGCAGCTTGGCAGGGCGCGGCTACACCTTC. The full variable domain, in which reference TRBV5-6 and TRBJ1-2 provide the parts outside the CDR3, is DAGVTQSPTHLIKTRGQQVTLRCSPKSGHDTVSWYQQALGQGPQFIFQYYEEEERQRGNFPDRFSGHQFPNYSSELNVNALLLGDSALYLCASSLAGRGYTFGSGTRLTVV.

This sequence joins TRBV6-6 and TRBJ1-4; D is ambiguous. This CDR3 region has 14 residues. From germline, CDR1 is MNHNY and CDR2 SVGAGI (reference sequence). The V gene lost 2 bases and the J gene lost 8 bases, with 12 bases spanning the gap. The CDR3 region is CASSYRPGGEKLFF. DNA for the CDR3: TGTGCCAGCAGTTACAGGCCGGGTGGAGAAAAACTGTTTTTT.

CDR3: CASSIDAGNSPLHF. The CDR3 DNA sequence: TGTGCCAGTAGTATAGATGCAGGGAATTCACCCCTCCACTTT. The chain is built from TRBV19 and TRBJ1-6; maybe TRBD1 (5 bases). Deletions cut 0 bases from V and 7 bases from J, with 7 bases between. Looked up from germline, CDR1 is LNHDA and CDR2 is SQIVND (reference sequence). This CDR3 comprises 14 residues.

The V gene is TRBV7-2, the J gene TRBJ2-3; D gene uncertain. This CDR3 has 14 residues. In germline, CDR1 is SGHTA, CDR2 FQGNSA. V was cut by 2 bases and J by 1 base, with 7 bases left in between. CDR3 DNA sequence: TGTGCCAGCAGCTTAAGCCGGGGCACAGATACGCAGTATTTT. Its protein product is CASSLSRGTDTQYF.

The chain combines TRBV4-2 with TRBJ1-1, with D tentatively TRBD1 (6 bases). The CDR3 spans 14 residues. Trimming pared 1 base from V and 4 bases from J, leaving 10 bases between. CDR1 is LGHNA and CDR2 is YNFKEQ in the germline V gene. Here the CDR3 reads CASSQVQGTTEAFF. DNA of the CDR3: TGTGCCAGCAGCCAAGTTCAGGGGACCACTGAAGCTTTCTTT.

The chain recombines TRBV10-3 with TRBJ1-5; 9 bases are a match to TRBD1. CDR3 length equals 15 residues. Per the germline V gene, CDR1 is ENHRY and CDR2 is SYGVKD. Trimming at V came to 0 bases and at J to 5 bases, leaving 2 bases not matched to a gene. The CDR3 loop is CAISESTGGYQPQHF. For the CDR3, the DNA is TGTGCCATCAGTGAGTCGACAGGGGGATATCAGCCCCAGCATTTT.

The chain is built from TRBV12-5 and TRBJ2-2, with D maybe TRBD2 (7 bases). There are 14 residues in the CDR3. Germline V gives CDR1 LGHNT, CDR2 FRNRAP. The ends were cut back, 2 bases at V and 5 bases at J, with 9 bases in the middle. CDR3 loop: CASGLRGGTGELFF. In DNA, the CDR3 is TGTGCTAGTGGTTTGAGGGGGGGTACCGGGGAGCTGTTTTTT. Using reference TRBV12-5 and TRBJ2-2 for the parts outside the CDR3, the full variable domain is DARVTQTPRHKVTEMGQEVTMRCQPILGHNTVFWYRQTMMQGLELLAYFRNRAPLDDSGMPKDRFSAEMPDATLATLKIQPSEPRDSAVYFCASGLRGGTGELFFGEGSRLTVL.

This chain joins TRBV4-3 and TRBJ2-7, with 7 nucleotides matching TRBD1. The CDR3 extends over 16 amino acids. The germline V gene has CDR1 LGHNA and CDR2 YSLEER. Unmatched junction bases numbered 7, after V lost 0 bases and J lost 2 bases. The CDR3 DNA reads TGCGCCAGCAGCCAAGATCGGCAGGGGGTTGCCTACGAGCAGTACTTC. This sequence encodes CASSQDRQGVAYEQYF.

CDR3 DNA: TGTGCCAGCAGAGAGATCATCGGACAAAACTATGGCTACACCTTC. Translating gives CASREIIGQNYGYTF. The rearrangement uses TRBV27 and TRBJ1-2, with D perhaps TRBD1 (5 bases). Trimming stripped 6 bases from V and 2 bases from J, with 16 bases between. This CDR3 has 15 amino acids. CDR1 and CDR2 (germline): MNHEY, SMNVEV (reference sequence).

The V gene is TRBV5-1, the J gene TRBJ1-4; 8 bases map to TRBD1. The CDR3 is 15 residues long. With 4 bases clipped from V and 3 bases from J, the junction kept 5 bases outside the gene matches. The germline gives CDR1 SGHRS, CDR2 YFSETQ. The CDR3 protein is CASSPGGTANEKLFF. CDR3 nucleotide sequence: TGCGCCAGCAGCCCAGGGGGCACGGCTAATGAAAAACTGTTTTTT.